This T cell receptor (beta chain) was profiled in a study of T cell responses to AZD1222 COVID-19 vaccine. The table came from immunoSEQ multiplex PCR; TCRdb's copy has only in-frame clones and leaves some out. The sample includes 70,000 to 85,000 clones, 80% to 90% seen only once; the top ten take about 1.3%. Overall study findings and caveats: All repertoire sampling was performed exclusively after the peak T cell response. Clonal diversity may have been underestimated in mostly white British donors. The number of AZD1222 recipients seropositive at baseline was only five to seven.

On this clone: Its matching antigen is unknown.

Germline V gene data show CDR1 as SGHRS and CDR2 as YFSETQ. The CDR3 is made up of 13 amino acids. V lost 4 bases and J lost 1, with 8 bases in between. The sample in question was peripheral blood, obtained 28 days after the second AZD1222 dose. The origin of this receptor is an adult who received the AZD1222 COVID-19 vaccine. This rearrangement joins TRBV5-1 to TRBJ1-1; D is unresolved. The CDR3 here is CASSPTANTEAFF. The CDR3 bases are TGCGCCAGCAGCCCCACAGCGAACACTGAAGCTTTCTTT.